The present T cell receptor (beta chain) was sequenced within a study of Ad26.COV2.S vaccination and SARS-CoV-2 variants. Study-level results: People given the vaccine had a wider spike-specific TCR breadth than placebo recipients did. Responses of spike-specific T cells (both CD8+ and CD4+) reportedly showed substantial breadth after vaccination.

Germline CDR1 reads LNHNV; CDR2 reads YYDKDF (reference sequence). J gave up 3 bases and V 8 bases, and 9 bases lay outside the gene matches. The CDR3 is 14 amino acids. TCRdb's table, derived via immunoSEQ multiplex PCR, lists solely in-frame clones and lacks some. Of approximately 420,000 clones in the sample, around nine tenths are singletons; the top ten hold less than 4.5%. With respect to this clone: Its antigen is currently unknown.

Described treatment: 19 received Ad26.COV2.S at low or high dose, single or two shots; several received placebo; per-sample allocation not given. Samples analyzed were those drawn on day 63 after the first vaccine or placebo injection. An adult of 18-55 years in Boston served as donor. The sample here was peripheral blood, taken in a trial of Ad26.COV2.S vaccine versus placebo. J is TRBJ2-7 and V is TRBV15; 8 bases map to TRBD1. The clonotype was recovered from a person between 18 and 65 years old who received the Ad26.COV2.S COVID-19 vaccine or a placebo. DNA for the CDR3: TGTGCCACCTCCAGGGGGCCACCTAACTACGAGCAGTACTTC. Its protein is CATSRGPPNYEQYF.